In its sample, the clone carrying this T cell receptor (delta chain) was seen many times. A read error is likely here: a far larger clone is one base away. Other DNA sequences in the same sample also yield this CDR3. These data belong to a study of γδ T cells in repeated Plasmodium falciparum infection. TCRdb called clones anew from the multiplex PCR reads with CATT. The repertoire includes 50,000 to 55,000 delta-chain clones, around 2% of them detected once, and around 25% sits in the top ten. This sequence was found in a pool of human donors (malaria-infected and uninfected, not separated). The material sequenced was gamma-delta T cells from blood.

As DNA, the CDR3 is TGTGCTCTTGGGGAACAAGTTTTCCTTTCATTTCCACTGGGGGACCGCTGCACCGATAAACTCATCTTT. It yields the protein CALGEQVFLSFPLGDRCTDKLIF. V is TRDV1 and J is TRDJ1; TRDD3 matches 9 bases. No J gene is reported in TCRdb; it was inferred here by comparing the DNA with germline. V gave up 1 base and J gave up 1 base; unmatched junction bases: 25. Germline V gene lookup returns CDR1 TSWWSYY and CDR2 QGS. The CDR3 is 23 amino acids.